This T cell receptor beta chain was found in a study of cytomegalovirus exposure and HLA in healthy donors. Study observations and caveats: Cytomegalovirus association was listed for 164 TCR beta chains. One later analysis, an examination of the 100 to 150 validation repertoires, found that first-cohort TCR clusters tended to co-occur in them. The classifier, whose performance was assessed in both the original and validation cohorts, reportedly diagnosed cytomegalovirus status with high specificity and sensitivity.

Comments on this clone: The antigen is not known.

The donors formed part of the roughly 120-subject validation cohort, distinct from the approximately 640-subject first cohort. The assay was immunoSEQ multiplex PCR, and TCRdb's table has in-frame clones only and misses some. The data show about 75,000 clones, approximately 86% seen once. This sequence originates from a man between 25 and 39 years old in good health and CMV-seronegative. The material sequenced was PBMCs.

CDR3 DNA sequence: TGTGCCTGGAGTGTCCCTCACCACGACAGGGGCGGCTACACCTTC. This codes for CAWSVPHHDRGGYTF. The V gene is TRBV30, the J gene TRBJ1-2; 8 bases match TRBD1. Germline CDR1 GTSNPN, CDR2 SVGIG (reference sequence). The junction had 11 bases not matched to a gene; V was cut back by 0 bases and J by 8 bases. CDR3 length: 15 amino acids.